Listed below are T cell receptor beta chains from one sample, sequenced in a study of T-cell memory formation after mild COVID-19. TCRdb re-derived calls from the 5' RACE reads in MiXCR, one entry per CDR3 protein. In the table there are around 250,000 distinct CDR3 sequences, approximately 9% of which are singletons. Sample: PBMCs or a T cell subset sorted from them (not recorded which). The receptors were gathered from a man in his late teens or twenties who had mild COVID-19 (a few samples of this study predate the infection). Cell type and time point are not known. CDR3s include the opening cysteine and the closing phenylalanine or tryptophan. The order of the fields is CDR3 protein, clone size, V gene, J gene. The listing skips clone size in some rows; elsewhere it reads once, few, many or a size class.

CSVEDDRGEQYF,NA,TRBV29-1,TRBJ2-7
CASSLRQGPNVLTF,NA,TRBV9,TRBJ2-6
CASRGQVYGYTF,NA,TRBV2,TRBJ1-2
CASSPGLAGAYRTDTQYF,NA,TRBV7-2,TRBJ2-3
CASSFNRVSNYGYTF,few,TRBV27,TRBJ1-2
CSDQRGAGDTQYF,many,TRBV20-1,TRBJ2-3
CASSASAWGANEQFF,few,TRBV9,TRBJ2-1
CAWTVEPEAFF,NA,TRBV30,TRBJ1-1
CASSYSDYPRYGYTF,NA,TRBV6-5,TRBJ1-2
CSARDRDPDKETQYF,few,TRBV20-1,TRBJ2-5
CASSRVPASSTDTQYF,NA,TRBV4-3,TRBJ2-3
CASSQVQAATNEKLFF,few,TRBV4-1,TRBJ1-4